These 24 T cell receptor beta chains share one sample of origin, sequenced in a study of identical twins' blood T cells. From the 5' RACE reads, TCRdb called clonotypes with MiXCR, one entry per CDR3 protein. The sample records hundreds of thousands of distinct CDR3 sequences, roughly 30% being singletons. The sequenced material came from PBMCs. The receptors here all came from a woman aged 18-49 years in good health.

This clonotype was seen many times. J is TRBJ1-3 and V is TRBV29-1; D unresolved. The germline V gene encodes CDR1 SQVTM and CDR2 ANQGSEA. V lost 3 bases, J lost 4 bases, and 7 bases lay in between. The CDR3 contains 12 residues. The DNA for the CDR3 is TGCAGCGTTGACGGGCCAGGAAACACCATATATTTT. It encodes CSVDGPGNTIYF.

V gene TRBV7-2 combines with J gene TRBJ2-3; a possible D gene is TRBD2 (5 bases). Germline CDR1 reads SGHTA; CDR2 reads FQGNSA. The CDR3 extends over 12 amino acids. Trimming left V 8 bases short and J 3 bases short, with 9 bases between. The CDR3 DNA sequence: TGTGCCAGCGGGAGTTTGACAGATACGCAGTATTTT. Protein: CASGSLTDTQYF.

Concerning this clonotype: A much more abundant neighbour one base away suggests this may be a read error. This chain uses TRBV20-1 with TRBJ1-5, with a weak D call TRBD1 (6 bases). Deletions cut 0 bases from V and 3 bases from J, with 15 bases between. The CDR3 contains 16 residues. Looked up from germline, CDR1 is DFQATT and CDR2 is SNEGSKA (reference sequence). As DNA, the CDR3 is TGCAGTGCTAGAGATAACAGGGCGGGCATCAATCAGCCCCAGCATTTT. Translating it yields CSARDNRAGINQPQHF.

The CDR3 sequence is CASSQNWVPEQYF. CDR3 nucleotide sequence: TGTGCCAGCAGCCAAAATTGGGTTCCCGAGCAGTACTTC. The chain employs TRBV3-1 and TRBJ2-7; D gene unclear. Germline lookup yields CDR1 LGHDT and CDR2 YNNKEL (reference sequence). With 2 bases removed from V and 6 bases from J, the gap between germline ends came to 11 bases. CDR3 length: 13 amino acids.

In this sample, this clonotype turned up once. Mismatch with germline at one junction end may stem from a read error. The chain recombines TRBV20-1 with TRBJ1-3; tentatively, D is TRBD1 (5 bases). Looked up from germline, CDR1 is DFQATT and CDR2 is SNEGSKA (reference sequence). The CDR3 is 15 amino acids. The CDR3 region is CGAQRGAVSGNTIYF. The CDR3 nucleotides are TGCGGTGCCCAGCGGGGCGCCGTCTCTGGAAACACCATATATTTT.

This clonotype was counted ten times or more. The V call is TRBV29-1, the J call TRBJ1-1, with unresolved D. Germline loops: CDR1 SQVTM, CDR2 ANQGSEA. CDR3 size: 11 residues. V was shortened by 4 bases and J by 9 bases, with 12 bases between the two germline ends. Written as DNA, the CDR3 is TGCAGCGTTGTACTTGTGGGTCAAGCTTTCTTT. This sequence encodes CSVVLVGQAFF.

Comments on this clonotype: Being one base from a much bigger clone, this may be a read error. The chain has TRBV20-1 and TRBJ1-1; D is unclear. Germline lookup yields CDR1 DFQATT and CDR2 SNEGSKA (reference sequence). The CDR3 consists of 13 residues. V lost 4 bases and J lost 3, with 12 bases in between. The CDR3 DNA is TGCAGTGCTATAGGACTGCTGGACACTGAAGCTTTCTTT. It yields the protein CSAIGLLDTEAFF.

This clonotype turned up a few times. The chain joins TRBV28 to TRBJ1-2, with TRBD1 as a possible D gene (6 bases). The V end lost 1 base, the J end lost 6 bases, and 12 bases lay between the germline ends. Germline V gene sequence: CDR1 MDHEN, CDR2 SYDVKM. The CDR3 totals 14 residues. DNA of the CDR3: TGTGCCAGCAGTTTATTGGCAGGGGCGGATGGCTACACCTTC. Its translation: CASSLLAGADGYTF.

Comment on this clonotype: This may arise from a read error, as a much more abundant clone is one base away. V gene TRBV29-1 combines with J gene TRBJ1-2; D gene uncertain. Between the trimmed V and J ends, which lost 1 base and 4 bases, there was a span of 10 bases. This CDR3 contains 13 residues. Germline CDR1 is SQVTM and CDR2 is ANQGSEA. CDR3 amino acids: CSVEGGLSYGYTF. CDR3 sequence (DNA): TGCAGCGTTGAAGGGGGTTTGAGCTATGGCTACACCTTC.

This clonotype occurred many times. The chain combines TRBV3-1 with TRBJ2-2, with 7 bases that match TRBD1. This CDR3 spans 19 amino acids. With V trimmed by 4 bases and J by 2 bases, 16 bases remained unmatched. Germline CDR1 is LGHDT and CDR2 is YNNKEL (reference sequence). DNA for the CDR3: TGTGCCAGCAGCCTTCGACCGCCGTTTGACAGGGAAAACACCGGGGAGCTGTTTTTT. Translated: CASSLRPPFDRENTGELFF.

The rearrangement links TRBV5-1 to TRBJ2-1; no definite D call. Germline V lookup: CDR1 SGHRS, CDR2 YFSETQ. The V and J ends lost 0 bases and 6 bases respectively, with 10 bases between them. The CDR3 extends over 14 amino acids. CDR3 loop: CASSLVETSNEQFF. The DNA for the CDR3 is TGCGCCAGCAGCTTGGTAGAGACATCCAATGAGCAGTTCTTC.

This clonotype has ten or more counts. The gene calls are TRBV29-1 and TRBJ1-2, with D unresolved. Germline CDR1 reads SQVTM; CDR2 reads ANQGSEA. The CDR3 has 11 residues. The V gene lost 7 bases and the J gene lost 3 bases, with 9 bases spanning the gap. As DNA, the CDR3 is TGCAGCGGACAATGGTACTATGGCTACACCTTC. It yields the protein CSGQWYYGYTF.

This clonotype was found a few times. The chain uses TRBV12-5 and TRBJ2-5, with a possible D match to TRBD1 (9 bases). The CDR3 length is 19 residues. Germline lookup yields CDR1 LGHNT and CDR2 FRNRAP. Trimming removed 7 bases at V and 5 bases at J, with 32 bases between. This CDR3 reads CASATSLGQGSGEGETQYF. The CDR3 coding sequence is TGTGCTAGTGCCACCTCCCTGGGACAGGGTAGCGGGGAGGGCGAGACCCAGTACTTC.

On this clonotype: A much bigger clone sits one base away, suggesting this may be a read error. The DNA for the CDR3 is TGTTCCAGCAGCTTGGACAGATCCACCGGGGAGCTGTTTTTT. Residues: CSSSLDRSTGELFF. V gene TRBV7-2 combines with J gene TRBJ2-2, with D possibly being TRBD1 (6 bases). The CDR3 has 14 amino acids. Looked up from germline, CDR1 is SGHTA and CDR2 is FQGNSA.

This clonotype was seen only a few times. The rearrangement joins TRBV20-1 to TRBJ2-3, with D uncertain. V was pared by 6 bases and J by 7 bases, with 8 bases between. Germline-derived CDR1 and CDR2 are DFQATT and SNEGSKA (reference sequence). The length of the CDR3 is 10 residues. The CDR3 sequence is CSAVWYTQYF. The CDR3, as DNA: TGCAGTGCCGTCTGGTATACGCAGTATTTT.

Concerning this clonotype itself: Germline is not matched at one junction end, which may reflect a read error. The V and J genes are TRBV15 and TRBJ2-7, with TRBD1 matching over 7 bases. Germline V gene data show CDR1 as LNHNV and CDR2 as YYDKDF (reference sequence). The CDR3 is made up of 16 amino acids. The CDR3 coding sequence is TGTGCCACCAGCAGAGGGACTTGGGACAGAGCCTACGAGAAGTACTTC. Protein: CATSRGTWDRAYEKYF.

Regarding this clonotype: The DNA is left out, because the CDR3 cannot be placed on it with certainty; the CDR3 is given as TCRdb lists it. This sequence joins TRBV9 and TRBJ2-3; the D call in the table, TRBD1, was not verified against the DNA. From germline, CDR1 is SGDLS and CDR2 YYNGEE. A total of 14 residues make up the CDR3, ends included. This CDR3 reads CASSVAGGTDTRYF.

This clonotype was observed a few times. The rearrangement joins TRBV28 to TRBJ2-3; 9 bases fit TRBD2. V dropped 5 bases and J dropped 0; count of bases not matched to a gene: 12. Germline-derived CDR1 and CDR2 are MDHEN and SYDVKM. The CDR3 totals 18 residues. The CDR3 sequence: CASSAPLAGLASTDTQYF. The CDR3 DNA reads TGTGCCAGCAGTGCCCCCCTAGCGGGATTGGCTAGCACAGATACGCAGTATTTT.

This clonotype was picked up a small number of times. This chain links TRBV9 with TRBJ1-1, with D tentatively TRBD1 (6 bases). V gave up 4 bases and J gave up 4 bases, with 11 bases separating them. The germline gives CDR1 SGDLS, CDR2 YYNGEE. This CDR3 is 13 amino acids long. CDR3 nucleotides: TGTGCCAGCAGCTGGAGGGGGACCACTGAAGCTTTCTTT. Amino acids: CASSWRGTTEAFF.

The chain uses TRBV2 and TRBJ1-2; weak D call: TRBD1 (5 bases). This CDR3 is built from 13 residues. V was trimmed by 10 bases and J by 1 base, leaving 13 bases between them. CDR1 SNHLY and CDR2 FYNNEI come from the germline V gene. In DNA, the CDR3 is TGTGCCACGTCCGGGGCTGTTAACTATGGCTACACCTTC. It translates to CATSGAVNYGYTF. Complete variable domain (other parts from reference TRBV2 and TRBJ1-2): EPEVTQTPSHQVTQMGQEVILRCVPISNHLYFYWYRQILGQKVEFLVSFYNNEISEKSEIFDDQFSVERPDGSNFTLKIRSTKLEDSAMYFCATSGAVNYGYTFGSGTRLTVV.

At least ten counts were recorded for this clonotype. This chain joins TRBV3-1 and TRBJ1-6, with no clear D. V lost 4 bases and J 13 bases, leaving 17 bases between the germline ends. CDR1 LGHDT and CDR2 YNNKEL come from the germline V gene (reference sequence). The CDR3 is 14 amino acids. CDR3 in DNA: TGTGCCAGCAGCCCCACCGTGGATTCCTACCCCCTCCACTTT. Its translation is CASSPTVDSYPLHF.

This chain links TRBV20-1 with TRBJ2-1; the D is unclear. V was pared by 5 bases and J by 4 bases, with 12 bases between. CDR3 length: 13 amino acids. Per the germline V gene, CDR1 is DFQATT and CDR2 is SNEGSKA (reference sequence). The CDR3 region has the DNA TGCAGTGCTCGACGACTTACTTACAATGAGCAGTTCTTC. As protein: CSARRLTYNEQFF.

In this sample, this clonotype turned up many times. The chain links TRBV29-1 to TRBJ1-5, with TRBD1 identical over 9 bases. This CDR3 is built from 16 residues. Germline CDR1 SQVTM, CDR2 ANQGSEA. The ends lost 7 bases at V and 5 bases at J; junction bases unmatched: 15. The CDR3 here is CSGGQGPYDPHQPQHF. CDR3 nucleotide sequence: TGCAGCGGGGGACAGGGACCGTATGATCCCCATCAGCCCCAGCATTTT. Looking up the rest from reference TRBV29-1 and TRBJ1-5 gives the full variable domain: SAVISQKPSRDICQRGTSLTIQCQVDSQVTMMFWYRQQPGQSLTLIATANQGSEATYESGFVIDKFPISRPNLTFSTLTVSNMSPEDSSIYLCSGGQGPYDPHQPQHFGDGTRLSIL.

As concerns this clonotype: A clone one base away is much larger, so this may be a read error. This chain joins TRBV7-6 and TRBJ1-5, with D unresolved. CDR3 size: 9 residues. The germline CDR1 and CDR2 sequences are SGHVS and FNYEAQ. The CDR3 DNA reads TGTTCCTCGAACTCGGTCCGCGATTTT. It translates to CSSNSVRDF.